This T cell receptor (beta chain) was retrieved from a study of T cells in pancreatic ductal adenocarcinoma (TCRdb year 2017). In the study overall: Surgically resected pancreatic ductal adenocarcinoma specimens were analyzed for the quantity, spatial distribution, and characteristics of both suppressive cells and tumor-infiltrating CD8+ T cells, an effort aimed at clarifying the adaptive T-cell response occurring naturally. The investigation overall reported the following: Comparisons of clonality between tumor and blood may be biased toward lower diversity because tumors are enriched in CD45RO+ effector T cells rather than naive T cells. Blood samples had more total productive templates and about 8-fold more unique clonotypes than tumor samples. T-cell clonality did not differ significantly between tumor and blood, with mean clonality roughly 0.1 in tumors and less than 0.08 in blood. Since most pancreatic cancer patients present with inoperable disease, the resected cohort was skewed toward the minority of patients who had early-stage disease.

On this clone itself: Its cognate antigen has yet to be identified. Per-nucleotide qualities are absent, and no much larger clonotype sits a single base away.

The germline V gene (reference sequence) provides CDR1 LNHDA and CDR2 SQIVND. CDR3 length: 13 amino acids, cysteine to phenylalanine. The sequence is cut down to CDR3 DNA, 39 bases in frame from base 1. V drops 3 bases and J drops 9 bases, leaving 12 bases in between. The immunoSEQ hsTCRB kit was used to amplify TCR beta CDR3 regions from genomic DNA. An Illumina HiSeq system was used to carry out high-throughput TRB CDR3 sequencing. On the authors' methods: The immunoSEQ software was used to analyze the sequencing reads, and any nonproductive sequences containing premature stops or frame-shifts were left out. To calculate repertoire clonality, Shannon entropy was normalized by log2 of the number of unique productive sequences, and that value was subtracted from one. TCRdb mirrors the immuneACCESS table, restricted to in-frame sequences. Some clones are absent from its copies; in checked studies, under half trace to an unresolved V gene, and the reason for the others is unknown. The V and J calls and clone size were taken over from that table, and D and trimming were inferred from the DNA. This sample holds over 85,000 clones; about 95% were observed only once. The ten biggest clones cover 2.5% to 3.5% of the sample.

The pancreatic ductal adenocarcinoma patients who were selected had gone through surgery without receiving any neoadjuvant therapy. Peripheral blood was collected in heparin tubes, and PBMCs were then isolated from the blood with a histopaque density gradient and cryopreserved in roughly 9.6% DMSO. The DNeasy Blood and Tissue Kit, with Proteinase K and RNase treatment, was used to extract genomic DNA from roughly seven PBMC specimens and 9 or 10 flash-frozen tumor specimens. Sequenced material: PBMCs. This sequence was found in a human donor with pancreatic ductal adenocarcinoma. The chain joins TRBV19 to TRBJ1-5; TRBD1 is a possible D gene, resting on 6 matching bases. The base sequence is TGTGCCAGTAGTATCGGGGGGCAATGGCCCCAGCATTTT. Its translation reads: CASSIGGQWPQHF.